The 23 T cell receptor beta chains presented below share a single source sample, sequenced in a study of blood T cell repertoires in COVID-19. The method was immunoSEQ multiplex PCR; TCRdb's version includes in-frame clones alone and lacks a portion of them. The sample lists about 130,000 clones, approximately 82% seen once, with about 3.8% in the top ten. Sequenced sample: peripheral blood. The receptors come from a woman between 45 and 65 years old with acute or convalescent COVID-19.

This clone appeared once. This CDR3 is CASSEYRGDGYNEQFF. The CDR3 coding sequence is TGTGCCAGCAGCGAATACAGGGGAGACGGGTACAATGAGCAGTTCTTC. The chain joins TRBV9 to TRBJ2-1; 7 bases are shared with TRBD1. CDR1 SGDLS and CDR2 YYNGEE come from the germline V gene. The CDR3 is 16 residues long. After removal of 3 bases from V and 4 bases from J, the junction contained 10 bases not matched to a gene.

The gene calls are TRBV30 and TRBJ1-4; a weak D match, TRBD1 (5 bases). The germline V gene encodes CDR1 GTSNPN and CDR2 SVGIG (reference sequence). The V and J ends lost 4 bases and 0 bases respectively, with 9 bases between them. This CDR3 spans 14 amino acids. The CDR3 reads CAWTQGTTNEKLFF. The CDR3 DNA is TGTGCCTGGACCCAGGGTACAACTAATGAAAAACTGTTTTTT.

By sample fraction, this clone is medium-sized. The J gene is TRBJ1-1, the V gene TRBV4-2; D not resolved. The CDR3 is 12 residues long. The V end was cut by 1 base, the J end by 8 bases, with 8 bases between. Germline loops: CDR1 LGHNA, CDR2 YNFKEQ. The CDR3 nucleotides are TGTGCCAGCAGCCAAGGCCGGGAAGAAGCTTTCTTT. Protein product: CASSQGREEAFF.

In the case of this clone: The sample holds other DNA sequences that translate to the same CDR3. This chain links TRBV28 with TRBJ1-5, with a weak D call TRBD1 (6 bases). Germline V gene data show CDR1 as MDHEN and CDR2 as SYDVKM. This CDR3 is 15 amino acids long. V was pared by 3 bases and J by 7 bases, with 16 bases between. CDR3 in amino acids: CASSLGQGYRQPQHF. CDR3 nucleotides: TGTGCCAGCAGTTTGGGGCAGGGGTACAGGCAGCCCCAGCATTTT. The whole variable domain, remainder taken from reference TRBV28 and TRBJ1-5, is DVKVTQSSRYLVKRTGEKVFLECVQDMDHENMFWYRQDPGLGLRLIYFSYDVKMKEKGDIPEGYSVSREKKERFSLILESASTNQTSMYLCASSLGQGYRQPQHFGDGTRLSIL.

This chain uses TRBV28 with TRBJ2-5; 8 bases are a match to TRBD2. There are 15 residues in the CDR3. CDR1 is MDHEN and CDR2 is SYDVKM in the germline V gene. Trimming took 5 bases from V and 5 from J; bases not matched to a gene: 10. CDR3 sequence (DNA): TGTGCCAGCAGTCCCGACGGGGGGGCCGGGGAGACCCAGTACTTC. Residues: CASSPDGGAGETQYF. Combining the CDR3 with reference TRBV28 and TRBJ2-5 gives the whole variable domain DVKVTQSSRYLVKRTGEKVFLECVQDMDHENMFWYRQDPGLGLRLIYFSYDVKMKEKGDIPEGYSVSREKKERFSLILESASTNQTSMYLCASSPDGGAGETQYFGPGTRLLVL.

This clone is a singleton in its sample. The V call is TRBV3-1 (or the pseudogene TRBV3-2), the J call TRBJ1-1, with no clear D. The CDR3 spans 12 residues. Germline V gene lookup returns CDR1 LGHDT and CDR2 YNNKEL (reference sequence). With 1 base removed from V and 10 bases from J, the gap between germline ends came to 10 bases. CDR3 loop: CASSQGPRGAFF. CDR3 in DNA: TGTGCCAGCAGCCAAGGACCCCGAGGAGCTTTCTTT.

A single count supports this clone. The V gene is TRBV18, the J gene TRBJ2-3; tentative D call: TRBD1 (5 bases). CDR1 and CDR2 (germline): KGHSH, LQKENI. The CDR3 covers 13 residues. Trimming stripped 3 bases from V and 3 bases from J, with 7 bases between. The CDR3: CASSPGQTDTQYF. CDR3 sequence (DNA): TGTGCCAGCTCACCGGGGCAGACAGATACGCAGTATTTT.

J is TRBJ2-3 and V is TRBV7-8, with 11 positions matching TRBD2. Germline lookup yields CDR1 SGHVS and CDR2 FQNEAQ. This CDR3 has 15 residues. Trimming at V came to 5 bases and at J to 6 bases, leaving 7 bases not matched to a gene. CDR3 protein: CASSTPGLAVDTQYF. In nucleotides, the CDR3 is TGTGCCAGCAGCACGCCGGGACTAGCGGTCGATACGCAGTATTTT.

The table lists this clone with a count of one. The DNA for the CDR3 is TGTGCCAGCAGGGCGACTAGCGGGGGCACAGATACGCAGTATTTT. Translation gives CASRATSGGTDTQYF. The V gene is TRBV6-6, the J gene TRBJ2-3, with 11 nucleotides matching TRBD2. This CDR3 region has 15 residues. CDR1 MNHNY and CDR2 SVGAGI come from the germline V gene (reference sequence). V lost 6 bases, J lost 1 base, and 3 bases stayed unmatched.

The J gene is TRBJ2-7, the V gene TRBV28; D is unresolved. The germline V gene has CDR1 MDHEN and CDR2 SYDVKM. The CDR3 spans 13 residues. V was shortened by 3 bases and J by 2 bases, with 8 bases between the two germline ends. This CDR3 is CASSFNLPYEQYF. The CDR3 DNA sequence: TGTGCCAGCAGTTTTAACTTACCCTACGAGCAGTACTTC.

The CDR3 protein is CASSTTGEETQYF. For the CDR3, the DNA is TGTGCCAGCAGCACGACAGGGGAAGAGACCCAGTACTTC. This chain uses TRBV5-4 with TRBJ2-5; 8 positions match TRBD1. After removal of 4 bases from V and 3 bases from J, the junction contained 2 bases not matched to a gene. This CDR3 has 13 amino acids. The V gene's germline CDR1 is SGHNT and CDR2 YYREEE (reference sequence).

The chain couples TRBV9 to TRBJ2-3, with 9 bases identical to TRBD2. In germline, CDR1 is SGDLS, CDR2 YYNGEE. The junction had 9 bases not matched to a gene; V was cut back by 0 bases and J by 4 bases. The CDR3 runs to 17 residues. CDR3 DNA sequence: TGTGCCAGCAGCGTAGTTGAGCGGGGGGCCTCTTCAGATACGCAGTATTTT. Its protein product is CASSVVERGASSDTQYF.

This rearrangement joins TRBV28 to TRBJ1-4; no reliable D call. The CDR3 has 13 residues. Per the germline V gene, CDR1 is MDHEN and CDR2 is SYDVKM. Between the trimmed V and J ends, which lost 6 bases and 4 bases, there was a span of 9 bases. CDR3 sequence (DNA): TGTGCCAGCAGACGAGGTGTTAATGAAAAACTGTTTTTT. Protein: CASRRGVNEKLFF.

The chain couples TRBV2 to TRBJ1-1; D may be TRBD1 (5 bases). The germline CDR1 and CDR2 sequences are SNHLY and FYNNEI. V lost 3 bases to trimming and J lost 8 bases, with 16 bases between them. This CDR3 is built from 14 residues. CDR3 DNA: TGTGCCAGCAGTGATTTAGGGACTTATGGAGAAGCTTTCTTT. This sequence encodes CASSDLGTYGEAFF. The whole variable domain, filled in from reference TRBV2 and TRBJ1-1, reads EPEVTQTPSHQVTQMGQEVILRCVPISNHLYFYWYRQILGQKVEFLVSFYNNEISEKSEIFDDQFSVERPDGSNFTLKIRSTKLEDSAMYFCASSDLGTYGEAFFGQGTRLTVV.

This clone was observed a handful of times. J is TRBJ2-1 and V is TRBV5-1, with 13 bases matching TRBD2. The CDR3 loop spans 15 amino acids. The junction had 3 bases not matched to a gene; V was cut back by 3 bases and J by 6 bases. Germline CDR1 and CDR2: SGHRS and YFSETQ. DNA of the CDR3: TGCGCCAGCAGCTCTCGGACTAGCGGGAGCAATGAGCAGTTCTTC. As protein: CASSSRTSGSNEQFF. Drawing the rest from reference TRBV5-1 and TRBJ2-1, the complete variable domain is KAGVTQTPRYLIKTRGQQVTLSCSPISGHRSVSWYQQTPGQGLQFLFEYFSETQRNKGNFPGRFSGRQFSNSRSEMNVSTLELGDSALYLCASSSRTSGSNEQFFGPGTRLTVL.

This clone turned up a few times. This chain links TRBV29-1 with TRBJ2-3, with 9 bases lining up with TRBD2. The ends lost 4 bases at V and 2 bases at J; junction bases unmatched: 7. Germline V gives CDR1 SQVTM, CDR2 ANQGSEA. The CDR3 contains 15 residues. The CDR3 region is CSVAAGGSYTDTQYF. For the CDR3, the DNA is TGCAGCGTTGCAGCGGGGGGAAGTTACACAGATACGCAGTATTTT.

The chain couples TRBV11-2 to TRBJ2-7; D possibly corresponds to TRBD1 (6 bases). CDR1 SGHAT and CDR2 FQNNGV come from the germline V gene. This CDR3 is built from 14 residues. V lost 5 bases and J lost 3, with 14 bases in between. CDR3 residues: CASSRLGRGYEQYF. The CDR3 DNA follows: TGTGCCAGCAGCCGGTTGGGCAGGGGCTACGAGCAGTACTTC.

V and J are TRBV21-1 and TRBJ2-4; TRBD1 was called by the table and not checked on the DNA. TRBV21-1 is noted as a pseudogene. The CDR3 runs 20 residues. CDR3 sequence: CASSDSLRDRGPLAKNIQYF. CDR3 bases: TGTGCCAGCAGCGACTCTCTCCGGGACAGGGGTCCCCTAGCCAAAAACATTCAGTACTTC.

The V gene is TRBV7-2, the J gene TRBJ2-2; D uncertain. Germline CDR1 is SGHTA and CDR2 is FQGNSA. This CDR3 has 15 residues. The V end was cut by 0 bases, the J end by 3 bases, with 8 bases between. The CDR3 region is CASSLALRYTGELFF. In DNA, the CDR3 is TGTGCCAGCAGCTTAGCGCTCCGGTACACCGGGGAGCTGTTTTTT. Using reference TRBV7-2 and TRBJ2-2 for the parts outside the CDR3, the full variable domain is GAGVSQSPSNKVTEKGKDVELRCDPISGHTALYWYRQSLGQGLEFLIYFQGNSAPDKSGLPSDRFSAERTGGSVSTLTIQRTQQEDSAVYLCASSLALRYTGELFFGEGSRLTVL.

The J gene is TRBJ1-1, the V gene TRBV5-8; D unresolved. The V end lost 2 bases, the J end lost 5 bases, and 13 bases lay between the germline ends. Germline assignment: CDR1 SGHTS and CDR2 YDEGEE. This CDR3 has 14 amino acids. The CDR3 coding sequence is TGTGCCAGCAGCTTTAGCGTTGGGCCAACTGAAGCTTTCTTT. It is translated as CASSFSVGPTEAFF.

The J gene is TRBJ2-7, the V gene TRBV6-5, with D uncertain. This CDR3 comprises 11 residues. Germline V gives CDR1 MNHEY, CDR2 SVGAGI. Between the trimmed V and J ends, which lost 3 bases and 4 bases, there was a span of 4 bases. The DNA of the CDR3 is TGTGCCAGCAGTTATGAGTACGAGCAGTACTTC. Protein product: CASSYEYEQYF.

J is TRBJ1-1 and V is TRBV20-1, with TRBD1 matching 10 bases. The ends lost 3 bases at V and 6 bases at J; junction bases unmatched: 13. The germline V gene encodes CDR1 DFQATT and CDR2 SNEGSKA (reference sequence). The CDR3 is 16 amino acids. CDR3: CSASPPGQGITAEAFF. The CDR3 nucleotides read TGCAGTGCTAGTCCCCCGGGACAGGGGATTACTGCTGAAGCTTTCTTT.

This chain links TRBV6-5 with TRBJ2-2; tentative D call: TRBD1 (5 bases). V lost 6 bases and J lost 0, with 8 bases in between. The CDR3 spans 14 residues. Per the germline V gene, CDR1 is MNHEY and CDR2 is SVGAGI. This CDR3 is CASRRQSNTGELFF. Written as DNA, the CDR3 is TGTGCCAGCAGACGACAGTCGAACACCGGGGAGCTGTTTTTT.